The present T cell receptor (beta chain) was sequenced within a study of T cell repertoires in cytomegalovirus infection. Overall study context: Public TCR beta signature analysis indicated the presence of both CMV infection and matching HLA type.

Study-wide findings and caveats: Based on cumulative public TCR beta family frequency, carriers of CMV plus the relevant HLA were identified. What dominated the ex vivo response were HLA-C-restricted CMV-specific TCR beta clonotypes.

V lost 6 bases and J 9 bases, leaving 9 bases between the germline ends. CDR3 length: 11 amino acids. Per germline, CDR1 MDHEN and CDR2 SYDVKM. This clonotype was recorded a few times. Its antigen is not known. TCRdb re-called the reads with MiXCR, one entry per CDR3 protein. Of roughly 320,000 distinct CDR3 sequences in the sample, approximately 9.5% are singletons; the top ten hold around 4.1%. The chain is built from TRBV28 and TRBJ2-1; D gene uncertain. This TCR came from a human donor in good health (CMV status not recorded). Some clones in this sample may be carry-over from other donors' samples. Sequencing was done on a sample of PBMCs. The CDR3 region is CASREMGEQFF. The CDR3 DNA follows: TGTGCCAGCAGAGAGATGGGTGAGCAGTTCTTC.